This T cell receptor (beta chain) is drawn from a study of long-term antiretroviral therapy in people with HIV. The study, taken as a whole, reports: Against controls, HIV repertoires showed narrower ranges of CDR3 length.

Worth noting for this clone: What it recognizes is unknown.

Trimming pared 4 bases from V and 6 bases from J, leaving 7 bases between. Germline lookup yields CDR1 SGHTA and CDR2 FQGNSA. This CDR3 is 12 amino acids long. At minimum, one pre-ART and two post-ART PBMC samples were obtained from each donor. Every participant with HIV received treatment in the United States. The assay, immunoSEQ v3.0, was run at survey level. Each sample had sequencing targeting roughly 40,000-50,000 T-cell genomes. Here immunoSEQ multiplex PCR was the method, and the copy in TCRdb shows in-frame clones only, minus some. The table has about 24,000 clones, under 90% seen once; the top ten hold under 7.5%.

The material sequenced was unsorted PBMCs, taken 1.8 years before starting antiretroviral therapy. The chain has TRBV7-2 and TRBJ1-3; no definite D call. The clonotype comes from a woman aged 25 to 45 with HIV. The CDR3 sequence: CASSSPANTIYF. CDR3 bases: TGTGCCAGCAGCTCCCCGGCAAACACCATATATTTT. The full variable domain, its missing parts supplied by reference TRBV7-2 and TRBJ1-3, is GAGVSQSPSNKVTEKGKDVELRCDPISGHTALYWYRQSLGQGLEFLIYFQGNSAPDKSGLPSDRFSAERTGGSVSTLTIQRTQQEDSAVYLCASSSPANTIYFGEGSWLTVV.